This entry is about one T cell receptor (beta chain). The antigen remains undetermined. Those who donated, Caucasian adults without exception, all lived in Nashville, Tennessee. Germline V gene data show CDR1 as SGDLS and CDR2 as YYNGEE. There are 17 residues in the CDR3. V was pared by 0 bases and J by 5 bases, with 20 bases between. The data derive from a study of shared clonotypes between healthy human individuals. General study findings and limits: A generally larger estimated richness was seen in naive subsets than in memory subsets. A handful of donors shared around 5.2% of their naive CD4 clonotypes.

This table comes from immunoSEQ multiplex PCR, and its TCRdb copy is limited to in-frame clones, with some not included. Seen here are under 2,500,000 clones, nearly 97% observed once, and the top ten hold around 0.13%. Sequences were obtained from naive CD4+ T cells sorted from blood. Subset reported: CD45RA+ positively selected. The genes are TRBV9 and TRBJ2-5; D perhaps matches TRBD2 (5 bases). The clonotype was recovered from a young man in good health. CDR3 bases: TGTGCCAGCAGCGTAGGAGGAGGAGCAAGGGTCGGGGAGACCCAGTACTTC. Amino acid sequence: CASSVGGGARVGETQYF. Based on the CDR3 plus reference TRBV9 and TRBJ2-5, the full variable domain is DSGVTQTPKHLITATGQRVTLRCSPRSGDLSVYWYQQSLDQGLQFLIQYYNGEERAKGNILERFSAQQFPDLHSELNLSSLELGDSALYFCASSVGGGARVGETQYFGPGTRLLVL.